This T cell receptor (beta chain) was retrieved from a study of stem cell transplantation in POMP-related autoinflammatory disease. As for the study in general: CD8+ T cells were low and CD4+ cells naive-skewed before transplant.

PRAID combined immunodeficiency and autoinflammation. Assay: immunoSEQ multiplex PCR; the TCRdb copy retains only in-frame clones and omits some. Among 25,000 to 30,000 clones listed, approximately 85% were seen once. This clone appeared a single time. The antigen remains unidentified. Overall study results and limits: In PRAID patients, the number of distinct TRB V-J gene pairings was restricted. A trend toward lower repertoire diversity and greater clonality appeared in every analyzed T-cell subset of PRAID patients.

Sequencing was performed on CD4+ T cells from PBMCs, taken before stem cell transplantation. The receptor was derived from a human donor with POMP-related autoinflammation and immune dysregulation (PRAID).

DNA for the CDR3: TGTGCCAGCAGTTTTGGGGGGGGCACCGGGGAGCTGTTTTTT. This sequence encodes CASSFGGGTGELFF. The chain joins TRBV28 to TRBJ2-2, with 7 bases fitting TRBD2. The CDR3 contains 14 residues. V was clipped by 3 bases and J by 4 bases; unmatched bases: 2. Germline V gene lookup returns CDR1 MDHEN and CDR2 SYDVKM.